One and the same sample provided the 15 T cell receptor beta chains below, sequenced in a study of blood T cell repertoires in COVID-19. The repertoire was sequenced with immunoSEQ multiplex PCR; TCRdb's copy has only in-frame clones and lacks some. The table lists tens of thousands of clones, roughly 89% of them singletons. The sequenced material came from peripheral blood. Every receptor here comes from a man aged 60-69 years with COVID-19, enrolled during active disease.

The rearrangement uses TRBV12-2 and TRBJ1-1. TRBV12-2 is given as a pseudogene. The CDR3 contains 23 residues. In DNA, the CDR3 is TGTGCAAGCCGCTCCCGGAGGGGATTCCATCGTACGGTTTTGGGTTTTTCGAACACTGAAGCTTTCTTT. Translating it yields CASRSRRGFHRTVLGFSNTEAFF.

V and J are TRBV29-1 and TRBJ2-7, with 9 bases fitting TRBD1. After removal of 7 bases from V and 1 base from J, the junction contained 2 bases not matched to a gene. The germline gives CDR1 SQVTM, CDR2 ANQGSEA. The CDR3 extends over 12 amino acids. This CDR3 reads CSAGTGSYEQYF. CDR3 sequence (DNA): TGCAGCGCCGGGACAGGGTCCTACGAGCAGTACTTC.

The rearrangement joins TRBV6-2 or TRBV6-3 to TRBJ2-5, with 14 bases matching TRBD2. The CDR3 runs to 16 residues. Germline CDR1 and CDR2: MNHEY and SVGEGT. Trimming at V came to 0 bases and at J to 5 bases, leaving 2 bases not matched to a gene. The CDR3 DNA reads TGTGCCAGCAGTTACTCGACTAGCGGGAGGGGGGAGACCCAGTACTTC. Amino acids: CASSYSTSGRGETQYF.

V and J are TRBV25-1 and TRBJ1-2; 8 nucleotides agree with TRBD1. CDR1 is MGHDK, CDR2 SYGVNS, per germline. The CDR3 has 14 amino acids. V gave up 3 bases and J gave up 3 bases; unmatched junction bases: 3. CDR3 loop: CASSDPDRDYGYTF. The CDR3 nucleotides read TGTGCCAGCAGTGACCCGGACAGGGACTATGGCTACACCTTC.

The gene calls are TRBV24-1 and TRBJ1-1, with TRBD1 as a possible D gene (5 bases). Germline assignment: CDR1 KGHDR and CDR2 SFDVKD. Trimming stripped 3 bases from V and 2 bases from J, with 9 bases between. The CDR3 is made up of 14 amino acids. This chain's CDR3 is CATSDTGGNTEAFF. The CDR3 nucleotides read TGTGCCACCAGTGATACGGGGGGAAACACTGAAGCTTTCTTT.

The J gene is TRBJ1-3, the V gene TRBV19; D might be TRBD1 (5 bases). With 3 bases removed from V and 0 bases from J, the gap between germline ends came to 9 bases. Germline V gene data show CDR1 as LNHDA and CDR2 as SQIVND (reference sequence). The CDR3 extends over 15 amino acids. CDR3 loop: CASSMGTGSGNTIYF. CDR3 bases: TGTGCCAGTAGTATGGGCACAGGCTCTGGAAACACCATATATTTT.

This clone appeared once. V usage is TRBV19 and J usage is TRBJ1-2; TRBD1 matches at 9 bases. The V gene end was trimmed by 6 bases and the J gene end by 5 bases; junction bases not matched to a gene: 10. In germline, CDR1 is LNHDA, CDR2 SQIVND (reference sequence). The CDR3 has 15 amino acids. CDR3 residues: CASSIPGQGRYGYTF. CDR3 sequence (DNA): TGTGCCAGTAGCATACCGGGACAGGGTCGATATGGCTACACCTTC.

About this clone: Germline and junction disagree at one end, which may indicate a read error. The genes are TRBV12-3 or TRBV12-4 and TRBJ1-2; the match to TRBD1 covers 7 bases. The CDR3 is 10 residues long. CDR3 nucleotide sequence: TGTGCCAGCAAAGAGGACAGGACCTCCTTC. This gives the protein CASKEDRTSF.

The rearrangement uses TRBV7-8 and TRBJ1-1, with TRBD1 matching over 11 bases. This CDR3 spans 15 amino acids. V dropped 6 bases and J dropped 0; count of bases not matched to a gene: 3. Per germline, CDR1 SGHVS and CDR2 FQNEAQ. The CDR3 DNA is TGTGCCAGCAGTGGACAGGGGGCTTTGAACACTGAAGCTTTCTTT. This sequence encodes CASSGQGALNTEAFF.

This clone has just one count. The chain links TRBV13 to TRBJ2-2, with a weak D call TRBD1 (6 bases). This CDR3 has 15 residues. Germline V gene data show CDR1 as PRHDT and CDR2 as FYEKMQ (reference sequence). V was pared by 0 bases and J by 1 base, with 6 bases between. CDR3 sequence (DNA): TGTGCCAGCAGCTTAGGGACAGGGAACACCGGGGAGCTGTTTTTT. As protein: CASSLGTGNTGELFF.

For the CDR3, the DNA is TGTGCCAGCAGTGGGACTAGCTACTACGAGCAGTACTTC. Translating it yields CASSGTSYYEQYF. The chain uses TRBV2 and TRBJ2-7; 8 bases align to TRBD2. CDR1 SNHLY and CDR2 FYNNEI come from the germline V gene. The CDR3 consists of 13 residues. The V segment lost 4 bases and the J segment 3 bases; nucleotides outside the gene matches: 2.

The rearrangement links TRBV5-4 to TRBJ2-3, with 10 positions matching TRBD2. The junction had 7 bases not matched to a gene; V was cut back by 2 bases and J by 7 bases. The germline V gene has CDR1 SGHNT and CDR2 YYREEE (reference sequence). The CDR3 length is 15 residues. The CDR3 region is CASSLASGSGNTQYF. CDR3 nucleotide sequence: TGTGCCAGCAGCTTAGCTAGCGGGAGCGGGAATACGCAGTATTTT.

The chain links TRBV19 to TRBJ2-5; TRBD1 agrees at 7 bases. The J segment lost 5 bases and the V segment lost 6 bases, leaving 9 bases of the junction unmatched. Germline V gene data show CDR1 as LNHDA and CDR2 as SQIVND (reference sequence). This CDR3 comprises 14 residues. CDR3 in DNA: TGTGCCAGTAGGGGACAGCCCCAAAGGGAGACCCAGTACTTC. Translated: CASRGQPQRETQYF.

On this clone itself: The germline gene is not matched at one end of the junction; a read error may be the cause. The V and J genes are TRBV28 and TRBJ2-7, with 9 bases lining up with TRBD2. The germline V gene has CDR1 MDHEN and CDR2 SYDVKM. CDR3 size: 15 residues. The CDR3 reads CASSLTSGSPYEQCF. The CDR3 nucleotides read TGTGCCAGCAGTTTGACTAGCGGATCCCCCTACGAGCAGTGCTTC.

This clone was observed a handful of times. The chain joins TRBV7-8 to TRBJ2-7, with 7 bases aligning to TRBD2. The length of the CDR3 is 15 residues. Germline V CDR1 and CDR2: SGHVS, FQNEAQ. Trimming at V came to 0 bases and at J to 1 base, leaving 3 bases not matched to a gene. The CDR3 coding sequence is TGTGCCAGCAGCTTAGCTGGGACTAAATCCTACGAGCAGTACTTC. Encoded protein: CASSLAGTKSYEQYF.